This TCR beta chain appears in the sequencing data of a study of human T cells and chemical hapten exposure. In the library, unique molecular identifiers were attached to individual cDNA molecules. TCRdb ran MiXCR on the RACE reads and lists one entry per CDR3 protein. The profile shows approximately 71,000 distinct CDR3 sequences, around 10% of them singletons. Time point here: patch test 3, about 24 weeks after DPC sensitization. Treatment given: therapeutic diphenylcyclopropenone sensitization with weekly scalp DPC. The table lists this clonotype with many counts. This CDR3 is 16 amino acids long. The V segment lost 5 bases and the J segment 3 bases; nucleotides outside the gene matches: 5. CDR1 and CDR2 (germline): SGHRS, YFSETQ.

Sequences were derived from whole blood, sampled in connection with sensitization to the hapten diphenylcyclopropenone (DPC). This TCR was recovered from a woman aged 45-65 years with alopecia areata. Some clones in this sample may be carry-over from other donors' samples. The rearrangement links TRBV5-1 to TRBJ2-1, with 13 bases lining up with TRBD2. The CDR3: CASREGLAGYYNEQFF. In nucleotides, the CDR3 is TGCGCCAGCAGAGAGGGACTAGCGGGGTACTACAATGAGCAGTTCTTC.